This TCR beta chain was retrieved from a study of OX40 agonist ivuxolimab in advanced cancers. Study-level findings and limits: The work left the antigen specificity of expanded peripheral T cells undetermined. There were also nonresponders showing low normalized T-cell clonal expansion.

The method was immunoSEQ multiplex PCR; TCRdb's version includes in-frame clones alone and lacks a portion of them. The sample records about 68,000 clones, approximately 89% being singletons. In regard to this clone: Its antigen is still unknown.

The germline V and J ends were trimmed by 4 bases and 4 bases, with 13 bases remaining between them. CDR3 length: 15 amino acids. In germline, CDR1 is PRHDT, CDR2 FYEKMQ (reference sequence). Sequencing was performed on CD4+ or CD8+ T cells sorted from blood, taken in a trial of the OX40 agonist ivuxolimab. The source of this sequence is an adult with an advanced solid tumor such as melanoma, head and neck, liver or kidney cancer. This chain joins TRBV13 and TRBJ2-2; possible D gene TRBD2, 5 bases. CDR3 residues: CASSSTRRGTGELFF. The CDR3 bases are TGTGCCAGCAGCTCCACTAGGAGAGGCACCGGGGAGCTGTTTTTT.